One sample yielded the 31 T cell receptor beta chains listed below, sequenced in a study of shared clonotypes between healthy human individuals. Method: immunoSEQ multiplex PCR; TCRdb's copy keeps in-frame clones and lacks some. The sample records about 2.3 million clones, roughly 90% being singletons. Sequenced material: naive CD4+ T cells from PBMCs. Subset specified: CD45RA+ positively selected. Receptors were obtained from a man between 18 and 29 years old in good health. Some clones in this sample may be carry-over from other donors' samples.

The chain links TRBV27 to TRBJ2-5, with D maybe TRBD2 (6 bases). The CDR3 has 17 amino acids. With 3 bases removed from V and 3 bases from J, the gap between germline ends came to 20 bases. Germline lookup yields CDR1 MNHEY and CDR2 SMNVEV (reference sequence). This CDR3 reads CASSFYARGNWEETQYF. The CDR3 bases are TGTGCCAGCAGTTTTTACGCTCGGGGGAATTGGGAAGAGACCCAGTACTTC.

The V and J genes are TRBV30 and TRBJ2-7; 7 bases fit TRBD1. The CDR3 is 13 residues long. Per the germline V gene, CDR1 is GTSNPN and CDR2 is SVGIG (reference sequence). The J segment lost 0 bases and the V segment lost 4 bases, leaving 3 bases of the junction unmatched. The CDR3 DNA sequence: TGTGCCTGGATGAGGGACAGCTCCTACGAGCAGTACTTC. It specifies CAWMRDSSYEQYF.

This clone was observed once. The genes are TRBV7-9 and TRBJ1-1; perhaps TRBD1 as D (5 bases). CDR1 and CDR2 (germline): SEHNR, FQNEAQ (reference sequence). V lost 5 bases and J lost 6, with 10 bases in between. This CDR3 contains 12 residues. The CDR3 sequence: CASSVQVSEAFF. CDR3 sequence (DNA): TGTGCCAGCAGCGTACAGGTTTCTGAAGCTTTCTTT.

The rearrangement links TRBV5-6 to TRBJ1-1, with D possibly matching TRBD1 (5 bases). CDR1 and CDR2 from the germline V gene are SGHDT and YYEEEE. The CDR3 has 12 amino acids. Trimming cost V 5 bases and J 5 bases, with 10 bases left between them. CDR3 nucleotides: TGTGCCAGCAGTTCTGGGGGAACTGAAGCTTTCTTT. This sequence encodes CASSSGGTEAFF.

The V call is TRBV16, the J call TRBJ1-2; maybe TRBD1 (5 bases). The germline V gene encodes CDR1 KGHSY and CDR2 FQNENV. The CDR3 has 14 amino acids. The V gene lost 0 bases and the J gene lost 8 bases, with 13 bases spanning the gap. CDR3 in amino acids: CASSQSTAPKGYTF. Here the CDR3 DNA reads TGTGCCAGCAGCCAATCGACAGCCCCTAAGGGCTACACCTTC.

The V gene is TRBV27, the J gene TRBJ2-7; no firm D call. The germline V and J ends were trimmed by 0 bases and 0 bases, with 9 bases remaining between them. CDR3 length: 15 amino acids. CDR1 is MNHEY and CDR2 is SMNVEV in the germline V gene (reference sequence). The CDR3 loop reads CASSLSRAYSYEQYF. The DNA for the CDR3 is TGTGCCAGCAGTTTATCTCGGGCCTACTCCTACGAGCAGTACTTC.

This clone was seen only once. V gene TRBV4-2 combines with J gene TRBJ2-3; either TRBD1 or TRBD2 may supply D (5 bases each). The ends were cut back, 2 bases at V and 0 bases at J, with 15 bases in the middle. This CDR3 has 17 residues. Per the germline V gene, CDR1 is LGHNA and CDR2 is YNFKEQ. The CDR3 region is CASSQSPGGSSTDTQYF. Here the CDR3 DNA reads TGTGCCAGCAGCCAATCGCCTGGGGGTTCTAGCACAGATACGCAGTATTTT.

The chain is built from TRBV4-1 and TRBJ1-2, with D unclear. CDR3 length equals 14 residues. Germline V gene lookup returns CDR1 MGHRA and CDR2 YSYEKL. Deletions cut 2 bases from V and 8 bases from J, with 15 bases between. In DNA form, the CDR3 reads TGCGCCAGCAGCCAACCCACGGCCGTCGGGGGCTACACCTTC. Protein sequence: CASSQPTAVGGYTF.

The chain links TRBV19 to TRBJ2-1; a possible D gene is TRBD2 (6 bases). Germline assignment: CDR1 LNHDA and CDR2 SQIVND (reference sequence). The V end was cut by 5 bases, the J end by 2 bases, with 13 bases between. This CDR3 is built from 15 residues. The CDR3, as DNA: TGTGCCAGTAGTGTAGGGACTGCCCCCTACAATGAGCAGTTCTTC. It encodes CASSVGTAPYNEQFF.

The J gene is TRBJ2-2, the V gene TRBV7-3; D is unresolved. This CDR3 spans 16 amino acids. Trimming removed 1 base at V and 1 base at J, with 10 bases between. Germline V gene lookup returns CDR1 SGHTA and CDR2 FQGTGA. As DNA, the CDR3 is TGTGCCAGCAGCTTAATTGGTTCCCAGAACACCGGGGAGCTGTTTTTT. Encoded protein: CASSLIGSQNTGELFF.

The chain carries TRBV18 and TRBJ2-2, with TRBD1 matching 7 bases. The CDR3 covers 15 residues. V dropped 3 bases and J dropped 4; count of bases not matched to a gene: 5. Looked up from germline, CDR1 is KGHSH and CDR2 is LQKENI. The CDR3 protein is CASSPRTGSTGELFF. DNA of the CDR3: TGTGCCAGCTCACCCAGGACAGGCAGCACCGGGGAGCTGTTTTTT.

The chain joins TRBV7-2 to TRBJ2-7, with TRBD1 matching 8 bases. The length of the CDR3 is 19 residues. With V trimmed by 7 bases and J by 3 bases, 23 bases remained unmatched. The germline V gene encodes CDR1 SGHTA and CDR2 FQGNSA. This CDR3 reads CASMWAGGIQRRSSYEQYF. CDR3 in DNA: TGTGCCAGCATGTGGGCAGGGGGCATCCAACGTCGGAGTAGCTACGAGCAGTACTTC.

The chain's CDR3 is CAITKGPGTYEQYF. The CDR3 DNA sequence: TGTGCCATCACCAAGGGCCCAGGCACCTACGAGCAGTACTTC. The rearrangement joins TRBV10-3 to TRBJ2-7; no definite D call. The length of the CDR3 is 14 residues. V lost 7 bases, J lost 2 bases, and 15 bases lay in between. CDR1 is ENHRY and CDR2 is SYGVKD in the germline V gene.

V is TRBV4-3 and J is TRBJ2-5; D may match TRBD1 or TRBD2 (6 bases each). The ends were cut back, 1 base at V and 1 base at J, with 10 bases in the middle. The CDR3 has 15 amino acids. The germline gives CDR1 LGHNA, CDR2 YSLEER. This chain's CDR3 is CASSQVWGAQETQYF. In nucleotides, the CDR3 is TGCGCCAGCAGCCAAGTCTGGGGGGCCCAAGAGACCCAGTACTTC.

This sequence joins TRBV25-1 and TRBJ1-2, with 7 bases that match TRBD1. Losses at the gene ends were 6 bases for V and 3 bases for J; bases not matched to a gene: 10. CDR3 length: 15 residues. Germline V gene sequence: CDR1 MGHDK, CDR2 SYGVNS. CDR3 sequence reads: CASRTDRTGDYGYTF. DNA for the CDR3: TGTGCCAGCAGGACAGATCGGACAGGAGACTATGGCTACACCTTC.

The chain recombines TRBV28 with TRBJ2-5; tentative D call: TRBD2 (6 bases). The CDR3 is made up of 17 amino acids. The germline V gene encodes CDR1 MDHEN and CDR2 SYDVKM. Trimming shortened V by 6 bases and J by 1 base, and 21 bases separated the two germline ends. CDR3 region: CASRGGNPIVSQETQYF. CDR3 bases: TGTGCCAGCAGGGGCGGGAACCCGATAGTCAGCCAAGAGACCCAGTACTTC.

A note on this clone: In the same sample, other DNA sequences code for this CDR3. The chain is built from TRBV7-6 and TRBJ2-7; D is undetermined. Trimming shortened V by 1 base and J by 1 base, and 5 bases separated the two germline ends. CDR1 and CDR2 (germline): SGHVS, FNYEAQ. The CDR3 consists of 13 residues. The CDR3 nucleotides are TGTGCCAGCAGCTTAGGGAGATCCTACGAGCAGTACTTC. Its protein product is CASSLGRSYEQYF.

The chain joins TRBV29-1 to TRBJ1-5; D is ambiguous. The length of the CDR3 is 14 residues. Germline assignment: CDR1 SQVTM and CDR2 ANQGSEA. Trimming cost V 4 bases and J 0 bases, with 10 bases left between them. CDR3 bases: TGCAGCGTTGGGGGTCTAAATAGCAATCAGCCCCAGCATTTT. As protein: CSVGGLNSNQPQHF.

The gene calls are TRBV11-2 and TRBJ1-2; 7 bases match TRBD1. The CDR3 sequence is 16 residues long. V lost 6 bases and J lost 4; bases outside the gene matches: 14. Germline CDR1 and CDR2: SGHAT and FQNNGV. The CDR3 sequence is CASSLSSSGQFYGYTF. CDR3 coding DNA: TGTGCCAGCAGTCTTAGCTCTTCGGGACAGTTCTATGGCTACACCTTC.

This chain links TRBV6-5 with TRBJ1-1; perhaps TRBD1 as D (6 bases). Germline V CDR1 and CDR2: MNHEY, SVGAGI. The length of the CDR3 is 13 residues. Trimming removed 6 bases from V and 4 bases from J, with 12 bases in between. CDR3 DNA: TGTGCCAGCAGCCAGGGGTTCTTCACTGAAGCTTTCTTT. It translates to CASSQGFFTEAFF.

This clone was counted once. V gene TRBV5-1 combines with J gene TRBJ2-7; 7 bases match TRBD2. CDR1 and CDR2 (germline): SGHRS, YFSETQ. J was trimmed by 3 bases and V by 2 bases; bases with no gene match: 5. The CDR3 totals 14 residues. The CDR3 loop reads CASSFRGRDYEQYF. The DNA for the CDR3 is TGCGCCAGCAGCTTTCGGGGGAGGGACTACGAGCAGTACTTC.

In the case of this clone: Different DNA sequences within this sample yield the same CDR3. The chain has TRBV6-5 and TRBJ1-1; no firm D call. V lost 6 bases, J lost 0 bases, and 5 bases lay in between. The CDR3 consists of 12 residues. Germline CDR1 and CDR2: MNHEY and SVGAGI. CDR3 in DNA: TGTGCCAGCAGCAGGATGAACACTGAAGCTTTCTTT. Protein sequence: CASSRMNTEAFF.

The chain links TRBV6-1 to TRBJ2-5; TRBD2 agrees at 8 bases. CDR3 size: 15 residues. CDR1 and CDR2 from the germline V gene are MNHNS and SASEGT. V lost 7 bases to trimming and J lost 5 bases; unmatched junction nucleotides: 12. The CDR3 DNA reads as TGTGCCAGCATCCGGGGGGGCGGCGGGGTGGAGACCCAGTACTTC. This gives the protein CASIRGGGGVETQYF.

As to this clone: The same CDR3 also results from other DNA sequences found in this sample. This chain uses TRBV18 with TRBJ1-1; D is undetermined. Germline CDR1 KGHSH, CDR2 LQKENI. The V and J ends lost 6 bases and 0 bases respectively, with 8 bases between them. The CDR3 loop spans 13 amino acids. In DNA, the CDR3 is TGTGCCAGCTCTCCCGACATGAACACTGAAGCTTTCTTT. Translation: CASSPDMNTEAFF.

The chain carries TRBV30 and TRBJ2-2, with 7 nucleotides matching TRBD1. CDR1 and CDR2 (germline): GTSNPN, SVGIG (reference sequence). The CDR3 runs to 15 residues. The trim removed 2 bases at V and 2 bases at J, leaving 5 bases unmatched. This chain's CDR3 is CAWSNQGVNTGELFF. Here the CDR3 DNA reads TGTGCCTGGAGTAACCAGGGGGTTAACACCGGGGAGCTGTTTTTT.

This chain joins TRBV30 and TRBJ2-3; TRBD1 aligns across 11 bases. Trimming took 5 bases from V and 4 from J; bases not matched to a gene: 8. CDR1 and CDR2 (germline): GTSNPN, SVGIG (reference sequence). The CDR3 covers 15 residues. The CDR3 sequence: CAWHGTGGVPDTQYF. The CDR3 nucleotides are TGTGCCTGGCACGGGACAGGGGGGGTCCCAGATACGCAGTATTTT. Complete variable domain (other parts from reference TRBV30 and TRBJ2-3): SQTIHQWPATLVQPVGSPLSLECTVEGTSNPNLYWYRQAAGRGLQLLFYSVGIGQISSEVPQNLSASRPQDRQFILSSKKLLLSDSGFYLCAWHGTGGVPDTQYFGPGTRLTVL.

The chain links TRBV11-2 to TRBJ2-7, with 13 bases that match TRBD2. There are 19 residues in the CDR3. V lost 5 bases, J lost 4 bases, and 17 bases stayed unmatched. Germline V gene sequence: CDR1 SGHAT, CDR2 FQNNGV. The CDR3 region is CASSPRGTSGNYPPYEQYF. Here the CDR3 DNA reads TGTGCCAGCAGCCCACGAGGGACTAGCGGGAACTACCCACCTTACGAGCAGTACTTC.

This chain joins TRBV10-3 and TRBJ2-7; perhaps TRBD2 as D (7 bases). CDR3 length equals 12 residues. Per the germline V gene, CDR1 is ENHRY and CDR2 is SYGVKD. V was clipped by 10 bases and J by 6 bases, with 16 bases between them. DNA of the CDR3: TGTGCCACGGGGGGCGAACGAATCGAGCAGTACTTC. It specifies CATGGERIEQYF.

The CDR3 spells CSARGVDEQFF. The CDR3 bases are TGCAGTGCTAGGGGAGTGGATGAGCAGTTCTTC. The J gene is TRBJ2-1, the V gene TRBV20-1; D possibly corresponds to TRBD2 (5 bases). Trimming stripped 3 bases from V and 8 bases from J, with 8 bases between. Per germline, CDR1 DFQATT and CDR2 SNEGSKA (reference sequence). This CDR3 has 11 amino acids.

The V call is TRBV19, the J call TRBJ2-1, with TRBD2 matching 14 bases. The germline V gene has CDR1 LNHDA and CDR2 SQIVND (reference sequence). Losses at the gene ends were 1 base for V and 6 bases for J; bases not matched to a gene: 8. The CDR3 is made up of 18 amino acids. The CDR3, as DNA: TGTGCCAGTAGTATAGTCAAAGGGACTAGCGGGGGCTTCAATGAGCAGTTCTTC. Its translation is CASSIVKGTSGGFNEQFF.

The chain employs TRBV4-2 and TRBJ2-7; 8 nucleotides match TRBD2. Trimming took 4 bases from V and 5 from J; bases not matched to a gene: 7. Germline CDR1 reads LGHNA; CDR2 reads YNFKEQ. The CDR3 consists of 14 residues. CDR3 coding DNA: TGTGCCAGCAGCCCCACGACTAGCGTCCACGAGCAGTACTTC. Amino acids: CASSPTTSVHEQYF.